This TCR beta chain emerged from a study of ipilimumab plus nivolumab after autologous stem cell transplantation. About the study: The DLBCL cohort had primary refractory and relapsed disease, with 18-month progression-free survival of approximately 83% and 30%. Whole-study results and caveats: Per the authors, repertoire, Treg and microbiota data justify further study.

Germline CDR1 and CDR2: MNHNS and SASEGT. The CDR3 consists of 15 residues. The V and J ends lost 2 bases and 3 bases respectively, with 11 bases between them. For this clone: As yet, its antigen is unknown.

Checkpoint therapy with ipilimumab 1 mg/kg began 14 to 28 days after transplant. Patients got 3 mg/kg IV nivolumab weeks 1, 4, 7, 10, then biweekly through week 26. Produced via immunoSEQ multiplex PCR; TCRdb's table is partial and in-frame only. This repertoire shows roughly 15,000 clones, 80% found once; its top ten account for about a tenth. This sample comprised PBMCs, obtained in a trial of ipilimumab plus nivolumab as post-transplant consolidation. The sequence was obtained from a male donor with diffuse large B-cell lymphoma. The chain is built from TRBV6-1 and TRBJ1-5; TRBD1 is a possible D gene (6 bases). As DNA, the CDR3 is TGTGCCAGCAGTGAAAAGACAGGTTACAATCAGCCCCAGCATTTT. Its protein is CASSEKTGYNQPQHF.